The T cell receptor beta chain under discussion was sequenced for a study of blood T cell repertoires in COVID-19. The CDR3 spans 14 residues. CDR1 is GTSNPN and CDR2 is SVGIG in the germline V gene (reference sequence). Trimming removed 0 bases at V and 2 bases at J, with 11 bases between. This clone was observed a single time. Distinct nucleotide sequences in the sample also encode this CDR3. Sequencing used immunoSEQ multiplex PCR; TCRdb keeps in-frame clones, though not all of them. The table shows fewer than 250,000 clones, with 75% to 85% occurring only once. Sequences were obtained from PBMCs or T cells enriched from blood (not recorded which). V is TRBV30 and J is TRBJ2-7, with D perhaps TRBD2 (5 bases). The clonotype originates from a woman between 50 and 59 years old with acute COVID-19. The CDR3 loop is CAWSVSSGAYEQYF. The CDR3, as DNA: TGTGCCTGGAGTGTAAGCTCCGGGGCCTACGAGCAGTACTTC.